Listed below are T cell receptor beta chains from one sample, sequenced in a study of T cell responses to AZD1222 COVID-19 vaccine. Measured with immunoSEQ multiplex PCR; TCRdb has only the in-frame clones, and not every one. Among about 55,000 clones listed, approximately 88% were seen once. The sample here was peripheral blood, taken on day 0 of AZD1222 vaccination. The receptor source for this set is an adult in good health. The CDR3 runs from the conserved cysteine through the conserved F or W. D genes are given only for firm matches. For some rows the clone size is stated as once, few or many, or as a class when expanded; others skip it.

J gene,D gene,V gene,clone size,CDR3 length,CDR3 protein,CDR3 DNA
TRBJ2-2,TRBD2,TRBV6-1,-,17,CASSALAGGGYTGELFF,TGTGCCAGCAGTGCACTAGCGGGAGGTGGGTACACCGGGGAGCTGTTTTTT
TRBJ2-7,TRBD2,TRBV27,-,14,CASSVLAGSYEQYF,TGTGCCAGCAGTGTACTAGCGGGCTCCTACGAGCAGTACTTC
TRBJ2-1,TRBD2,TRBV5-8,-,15,CASSLGRAETNEQFF,TGTGCCAGCTCCCTCGGGAGGGCCGAAACTAATGAGCAGTTCTTC
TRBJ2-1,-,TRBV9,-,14,CASSVARANNEQFF,TGTGCCAGCAGCGTAGCCAGGGCGAACAATGAGCAGTTCTTC
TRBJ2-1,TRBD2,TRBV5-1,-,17,CASSLAASGISYNEQFF,TGCGCCAGCAGCTTGGCGGCTAGCGGGATCTCCTACAATGAGCAGTTCTTC
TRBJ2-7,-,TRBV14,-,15,CASSQDLVSSYEQYF,TGTGCCAGCAGCCAAGATCTGGTCAGCTCCTACGAGCAGTACTTC
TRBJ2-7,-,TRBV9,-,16,CASSVSTRARTYEQYF,TGTGCCAGCAGCGTATCGACGAGGGCCAGGACCTACGAGCAGTACTTC
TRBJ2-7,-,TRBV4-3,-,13,CASSRDQRYEQYF,TGCGCCAGCAGCCGGGACCAAAGATACGAGCAGTACTTC
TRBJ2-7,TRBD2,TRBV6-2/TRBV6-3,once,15,CASSLGLAGFYEQYF,TGTGCCAGCAGTTTAGGACTAGCGGGCTTCTACGAGCAGTACTTC
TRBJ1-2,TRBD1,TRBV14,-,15,CASSQGQGGNYGYTF,TGTGCCAGCAGCCAAGGACAGGGCGGAAACTATGGCTACACCTTC
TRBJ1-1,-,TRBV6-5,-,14,CATRPKQQRGEAFF,TGTGCCACCAGGCCAAAACAACAGCGAGGTGAAGCTTTCTTT
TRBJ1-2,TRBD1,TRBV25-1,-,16,CARGSSAGGSGYGYTF,TGTGCCAGAGGTTCGTCCGCAGGGGGCAGTGGCTATGGCTACACCTTC
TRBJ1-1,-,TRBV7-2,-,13,CASSSQENTEAFF,TGTGCCAGCAGCTCGCAGGAAAACACTGAAGCTTTCTTT
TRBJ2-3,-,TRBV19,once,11,CASRDRNTQYF,TGTGCCAGTAGAGACAGGAATACGCAGTATTTT
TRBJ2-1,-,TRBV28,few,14,CASSRIDAYNEQFF,TGTGCCAGCAGTCGGATTGACGCCTACAATGAGCAGTTCTTC
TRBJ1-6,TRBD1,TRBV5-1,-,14,CASSLGQGNSPLHF,TGCGCCAGCAGCTTGGGACAGGGTAATTCACCCCTCCACTTT
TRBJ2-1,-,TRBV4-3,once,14,CASSQDPLLGRLFF,TGCGCCAGCAGCCAAGACCCGCTATTAGGAAGACTCTTCTTC
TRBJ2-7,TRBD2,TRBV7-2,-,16,CASSLSDASGDYEQYF,TGTGCCAGCAGCTTAAGTGACGCTAGCGGTGACTACGAGCAGTACTTC
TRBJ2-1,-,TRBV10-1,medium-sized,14,CASSARNGYNEQFF,TGCGCCAGCAGTGCCAGGAACGGGTACAATGAGCAGTTCTTC
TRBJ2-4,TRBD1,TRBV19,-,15,CASSNRGRFGNIQYF,TGTGCCAGTAGCAACAGGGGTAGGTTTGGAAACATTCAGTACTTC
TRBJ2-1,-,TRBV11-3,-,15,CASSPVAGVSDEQFF,TGTGCCAGCAGCCCGGTAGCCGGAGTCAGCGATGAGCAGTTCTTC
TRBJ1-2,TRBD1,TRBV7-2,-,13,CASNPTGEGGYTF,TGTGCCAGCAACCCGACAGGGGAAGGTGGCTACACCTTC
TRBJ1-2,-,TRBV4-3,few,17,CASSQDRGLAGNYGYTF,TGCGCCAGCAGCCAAGATAGGGGCCTCGCAGGGAACTATGGCTACACCTTC
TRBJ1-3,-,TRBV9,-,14,CASSADTSGNTIYF,TGTGCCAGCAGCGCAGACACCTCTGGAAACACCATATATTTT
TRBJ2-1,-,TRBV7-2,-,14,CASSLEPVSREQFF,TGTGCCAGCAGCTTAGAACCGGTCTCCAGGGAGCAGTTCTTC
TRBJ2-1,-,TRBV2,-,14,CASSEPGGYNEQFF,TGTGCCAGCAGTGAACCCGGAGGATACAATGAGCAGTTCTTC
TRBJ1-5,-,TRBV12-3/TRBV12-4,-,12,CASSQLGQPQHF,TGTGCCAGCAGCCAGCTCGGGCAGCCCCAGCATTTT
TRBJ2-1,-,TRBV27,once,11,CASSLGNEQFF,TGTGCCAGCAGTTTGGGGAATGAGCAGTTCTTC
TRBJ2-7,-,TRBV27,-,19,CASSLSQAYYSGTPYEQYF,TGTGCCAGCAGTTTATCTCAGGCCTATTATTCCGGAACCCCTTACGAGCAGTACTTC
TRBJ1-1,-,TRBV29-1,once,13,CSGAQGLATEAFF,TGCAGCGGAGCTCAGGGGTTGGCCACTGAAGCTTTCTTT
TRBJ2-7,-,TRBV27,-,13,CASSPGTNYEQYF,TGTGCCAGCAGCCCTGGGACCAACTACGAGCAGTACTTC
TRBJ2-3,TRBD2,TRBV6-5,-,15,CASSPGTSNTDTQYF,TGTGCCAGCAGTCCCGGGACTAGTAATACCGATACGCAGTATTTT
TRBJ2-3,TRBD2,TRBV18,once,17,CASSPLRLADSTDTQYF,TGTGCCAGCTCACCACTCCGACTAGCGGATAGCACAGATACGCAGTATTTT
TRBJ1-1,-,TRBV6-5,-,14,CASRIGNRNTEAFF,TGTGCCAGCAGAATCGGTAACCGGAACACTGAAGCTTTCTTT
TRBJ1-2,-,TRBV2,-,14,CASSANTGWDGYTF,TGTGCCAGCAGTGCCAACACAGGGTGGGATGGCTACACCTTC
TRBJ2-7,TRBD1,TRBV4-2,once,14,CASSQGTGTYEQYF,TGTGCCAGCAGCCAAGGGACAGGGACCTACGAGCAGTACTTC
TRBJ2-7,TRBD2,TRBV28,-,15,CASSGLAGVNYEQYF,TGTGCCAGCAGTGGACTAGCGGGAGTCAACTACGAGCAGTACTTC
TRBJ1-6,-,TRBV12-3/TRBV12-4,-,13,CASSLSYNSPLHF,TGTGCCAGCAGTTTATCCTATAATTCACCCCTCCACTTT
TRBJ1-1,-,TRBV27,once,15,CASSFLTGRNTEAFF,TGTGCCAGCAGTTTCTTGACGGGGCGAAACACTGAAGCTTTCTTT
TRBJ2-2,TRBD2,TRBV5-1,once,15,CASSKTSGNTGELFF,TGCGCCAGCAGTAAGACTAGCGGGAACACCGGGGAGCTGTTTTTT
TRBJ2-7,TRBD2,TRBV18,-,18,CASSPGLAGGPLDPEQYF,TGTGCCAGCTCACCGGGACTAGCGGGAGGGCCCCTTGATCCCGAGCAGTACTTC
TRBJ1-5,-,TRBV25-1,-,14,CASSGTGKGQPQHF,TGTGCCAGCAGTGGAACAGGGAAAGGGCAGCCCCAGCATTTT
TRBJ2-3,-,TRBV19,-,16,CASSISRGSGRDTQYF,TGTGCCAGTAGTATAAGTCGGGGTAGCGGCCGAGATACGCAGTATTTT
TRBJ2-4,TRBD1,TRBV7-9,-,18,CASSPRARTGGLWNIQYF,TGTGCCAGCAGCCCCCGCGCCCGGACAGGGGGCCTATGGAACATTCAGTACTTC
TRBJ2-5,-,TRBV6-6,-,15,CASSYSATVQETQYF,TGTGCCAGCAGTTACTCCGCGACGGTTCAAGAGACCCAGTACTTC
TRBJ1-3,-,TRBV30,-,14,CAWRFGSSGNTIYF,TGTGCCTGGAGGTTTGGAAGCTCTGGAAACACCATATATTTT
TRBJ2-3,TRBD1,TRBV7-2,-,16,CASTLRGGTGGHTQYF,TGTGCCAGCACCCTCCGGGGGGGGACAGGGGGTCATACGCAGTATTTT
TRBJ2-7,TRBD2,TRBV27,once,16,CASSLLAGQIPYEQYF,TGTGCCAGCAGTCTCCTAGCGGGACAGATCCCCTACGAGCAGTACTTC
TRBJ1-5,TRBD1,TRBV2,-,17,CASSALTGGVSNQPQHF,TGTGCCAGCAGTGCCCTGACAGGGGGAGTCAGCAATCAGCCCCAGCATTTT
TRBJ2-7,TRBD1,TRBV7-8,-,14,CASSLRQGAYEQYF,TGTGCCAGCAGCTTAAGACAGGGTGCCTACGAGCAGTACTTC
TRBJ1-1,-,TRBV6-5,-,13,CASCSGWDTEAFF,TGTGCCAGCTGTAGTGGTTGGGACACTGAAGCTTTCTTT
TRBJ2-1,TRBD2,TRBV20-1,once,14,CSASPGLGVNEQFF,TGCAGTGCTAGTCCGGGACTAGGGGTCAATGAGCAGTTCTTC
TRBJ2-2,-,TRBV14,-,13,CASSRRVTGELFF,TGTGCCAGCAGCCGCAGGGTTACCGGGGAGCTGTTTTTT
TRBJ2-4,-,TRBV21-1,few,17,CASSKETSGRFENIQYF,TGTGCCAGCAGCAAAGAAACTAGCGGGAGATTCGAAAACATTCAGTACTTC
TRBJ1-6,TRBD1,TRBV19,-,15,CASSLGQGDGSPLHF,TGTGCCAGTAGTCTGGGACAGGGAGACGGTTCACCCCTCCACTTT
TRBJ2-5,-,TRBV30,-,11,CAWREEETQYF,TGTGCCTGGAGGGAGGAAGAGACCCAGTACTTC
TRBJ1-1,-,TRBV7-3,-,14,CASSPGRGWGTTFF,TGTGCCAGCAGCCCGGGGAGGGGCTGGGGGACGACTTTCTTT